The text below deals with one T cell receptor beta chain. These data are taken from a study of memory CD4+ T cells and cytomegalovirus serostatus. Single viable CD3+CD4+CD8-CD45RO+ cells were sorted as the memory CD4+ T cells. CD4+ T cells were isolated by positive magnetic selection. Authors' methods: Out-of-frame sequences were removed, leaving a few million distinct TCRbeta sequences. Measured with immunoSEQ multiplex PCR; TCRdb has only the in-frame clones, and not every one. That table furnishes V, J and clone size, whereas the DNA furnished D and trimming. Counted here are nearly 60,000 clones, about 81% occurring once; the ten biggest clones make up approximately 1%. The CDR3 is 13 residues long. The ends were cut back, 4 bases at V and 1 base at J, with 8 bases in the middle. CDR1 and CDR2 from the germline V gene are SQVTM and ANQGSEA.

Sequencing was done on a sample of memory CD4+ T cells from blood. This TCR derives from an adult in good health and CMV-seronegative. The chain recombines TRBV29-1 with TRBJ1-3; no clear D gene. The DNA of the CDR3 is TGCAGCGTTGCTTATTCTTCTGGAAACACCATATATTTT. Its translation: CSVAYSSGNTIYF.